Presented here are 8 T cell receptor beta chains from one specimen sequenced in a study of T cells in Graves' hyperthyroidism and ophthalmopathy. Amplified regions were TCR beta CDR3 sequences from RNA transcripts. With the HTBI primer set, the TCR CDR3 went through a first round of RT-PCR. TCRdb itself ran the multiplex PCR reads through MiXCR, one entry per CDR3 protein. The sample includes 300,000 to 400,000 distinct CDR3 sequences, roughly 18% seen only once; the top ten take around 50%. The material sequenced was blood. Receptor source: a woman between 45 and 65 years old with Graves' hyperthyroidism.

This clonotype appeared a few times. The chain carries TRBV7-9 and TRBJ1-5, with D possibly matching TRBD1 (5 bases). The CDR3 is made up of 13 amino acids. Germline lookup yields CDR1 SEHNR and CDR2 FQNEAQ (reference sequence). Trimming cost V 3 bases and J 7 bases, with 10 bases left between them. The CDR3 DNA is TGTGCCAGCAGCTTGTCGGGGACGCAGCCCCAGCATTTT. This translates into CASSLSGTQPQHF.

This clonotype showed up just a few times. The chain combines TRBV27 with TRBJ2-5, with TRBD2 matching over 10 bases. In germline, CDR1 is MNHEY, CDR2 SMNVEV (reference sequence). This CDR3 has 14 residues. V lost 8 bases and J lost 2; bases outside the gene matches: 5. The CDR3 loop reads CASALAGAQETQYF. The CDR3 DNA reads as TGTGCCAGCGCTCTAGCGGGGGCTCAAGAGACCCAGTACTTC.

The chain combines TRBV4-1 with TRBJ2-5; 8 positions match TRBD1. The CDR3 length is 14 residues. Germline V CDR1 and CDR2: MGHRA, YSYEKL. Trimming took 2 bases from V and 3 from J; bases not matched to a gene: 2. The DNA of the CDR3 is TGCGCCAGCAGCCAACGACAGGGGAAAGAGACCCAGTACTTC. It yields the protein CASSQRQGKETQYF.

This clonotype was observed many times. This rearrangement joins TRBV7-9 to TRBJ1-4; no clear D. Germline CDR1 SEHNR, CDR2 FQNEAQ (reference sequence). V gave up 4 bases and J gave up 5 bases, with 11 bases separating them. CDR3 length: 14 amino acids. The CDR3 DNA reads TGTGCCAGCAGCTGGGCCAGTACAAATGAAAAACTGTTTTTT. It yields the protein CASSWASTNEKLFF.

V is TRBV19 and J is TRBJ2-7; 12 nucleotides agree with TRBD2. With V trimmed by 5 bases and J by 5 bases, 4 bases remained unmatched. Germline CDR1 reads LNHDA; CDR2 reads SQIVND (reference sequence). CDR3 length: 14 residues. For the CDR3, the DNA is TGTGCCAGTAGTCCGGGACTAGCGGGTAACGAGCAGTACTTC. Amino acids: CASSPGLAGNEQYF.

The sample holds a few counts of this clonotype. CDR3 amino acids: CASSEAGTGNYGYTF. The CDR3 DNA is TGTGCCAGCAGTGAAGCGGGGACAGGAAACTATGGCTACACCTTC. The chain joins TRBV6-1 to TRBJ1-2; 8 bases align to TRBD1. CDR1 and CDR2 (germline): MNHNS, SASEGT. The length of the CDR3 is 15 residues. Germline trimming cut 0 bases from V and 2 bases from J; bases unmatched to any gene: 2.

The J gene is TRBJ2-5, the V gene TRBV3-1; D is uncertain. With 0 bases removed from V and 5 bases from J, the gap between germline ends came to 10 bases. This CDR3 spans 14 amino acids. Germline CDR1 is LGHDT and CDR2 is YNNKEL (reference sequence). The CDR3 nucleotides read TGTGCCAGCAGCCAAGAAATCGCTGATGAGACCCAGTACTTC. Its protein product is CASSQEIADETQYF.

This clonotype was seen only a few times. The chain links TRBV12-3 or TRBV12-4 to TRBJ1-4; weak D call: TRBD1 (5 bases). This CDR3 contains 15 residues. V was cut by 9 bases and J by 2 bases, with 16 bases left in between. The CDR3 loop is CASAGGVYTNEKLFF. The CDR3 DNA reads TGTGCCAGTGCAGGAGGGGTTTACACTAATGAAAAACTGTTTTTT.